These T cell receptor beta chains were read from a single sample in a study of blood T cell repertoires in COVID-19. Data came from immunoSEQ multiplex PCR; TCRdb stores just in-frame clones and leaves some out. This repertoire shows some 62,000 clones, 70% to 85% found once; its top ten account for roughly 20%. The sequenced sample consisted of peripheral blood. These receptors originate from a woman at least 80 years old with active or convalescent COVID-19. CDR3s include the opening cysteine and the closing phenylalanine or tryptophan. A D gene is named only where the DNA matches it firmly. Not all rows give a size; the values are once, few, many and, for expanded clones, a class.

TRBJ1-1,TRBD1,few,TRBV2,TGTGCCAGCCGGACAGGGGGGACGAACACTGAAGCTTTCTTT,CASRTGGTNTEAFF
TRBJ2-7,TRBD1,.,TRBV3-1/TRBV3-2,TGTGCCAGCAGCCGCCTTAGACAGGGCTCCTACGAGCAGTACTTC,CASSRLRQGSYEQYF
TRBJ2-1,TRBD2,.,TRBV11-1,TGTGCCAGCACCCTAGGCGGGGGGACCTACAATGAGCAGTTCTTC,CASTLGGGTYNEQFF
TRBJ1-5,.,.,TRBV30,TGTGCCTGGAGGTCCCAGATACAGATGCCCCAGCATTTT,CAWRSQIQMPQHF
TRBJ2-2,.,.,TRBV23-1,TGCGCCAGCAGTCAATCGGACAGGAACACCGGGGAGCTGTTTTTT,CASSQSDRNTGELFF
TRBJ2-7,TRBD2,medium-sized,TRBV12-3/TRBV12-4,TGTGCCACCCGGGCTAGCGGTTACTACGAGCAGTACTTC,CATRASGYYEQYF
TRBJ1-2,.,.,TRBV29-1,TGCAGCGTTGATAGTGTCCGGGTAATAGACTATGGCTACACCTTC,CSVDSVRVIDYGYTF
TRBJ1-1,.,.,TRBV19,TGTGCCAGTAGTATAGGGGTCGGGGGGCGCAGGAACACTGAAGCTTTCTTT,CASSIGVGGRRNTEAFF
TRBJ1-2,.,.,TRBV12-3/TRBV12-4,TGTGCCAGCAGTTTTCCTCCGGGGAGTGGCTACACCTTC,CASSFPPGSGYTF
TRBJ1-1,.,once,TRBV19,TGTGCCAGTAGGCATCGGCAGGCTAACACTGAAGCTTTCTTT,CASRHRQANTEAFF
TRBJ2-1,.,few,TRBV5-1,TGCGCCAGCAGCAATAGCGGAAACTACAATGAGCAGTTCTTC,CASSNSGNYNEQFF
TRBJ2-1,.,.,TRBV21-1,TGTGCCAGCAGGCCCACCGGCGGGGGGCCTTACAATGAGCAGTTCTTC,CASRPTGGGPYNEQFF
TRBJ1-4,.,few,TRBV6-6,TGTGCCAGCCACCTTGCTGCTGGGGGGGCTAATGAAAAACTGTTTTTT,CASHLAAGGANEKLFF
TRBJ2-7,.,.,TRBV28,TGTGCCAGCAGTTACCCAGGGAAATCCTACGAGCAGTACTTC,CASSYPGKSYEQYF
TRBJ1-2,TRBD1,.,TRBV3-1/TRBV3-2,TGTGCCAGCAGCCAAGATGGGACAGCTAATGGCTACACCTTC,CASSQDGTANGYTF
TRBJ1-1,.,once,TRBV5-4,TGTGCCAGCAGCTTGGCCACGGCAGGGAACACTGAAGCTTTCTTT,CASSLATAGNTEAFF
TRBJ2-7,.,.,TRBV24-1,TGTGCCACCAGTGTTGAGGACTCCTACGAGCAGTACTTC,CATSVEDSYEQYF
TRBJ1-1,.,.,TRBV6-4,TGTGCCAGCAGTGACTCCAGGGGCACTGAAGCTTTCTTT,CASSDSRGTEAFF
TRBJ2-7,TRBD1,.,TRBV19,TGTGCCAGTAGGAGAATCGACAGGGGGATCTCCTACGAGCAGTACTTC,CASRRIDRGISYEQYF
TRBJ2-4,TRBD1,.,TRBV3-1/TRBV3-2,TGTGCCAGCAGCCCGACAGGGCTTGGGGCCAAAAACATTCAGTACTTC,CASSPTGLGAKNIQYF
TRBJ1-3,.,.,TRBV5-1,TGCGCCAGCAGCTTGTCGGGTTTTTCTGGAAACACCATATATTTT,CASSLSGFSGNTIYF
TRBJ1-2,TRBD1,.,TRBV3-1/TRBV3-2,TGTGCCAGCAGCCCCCGGGACAGGAACTACCATGGCTACACCTTC,CASSPRDRNYHGYTF
TRBJ2-1,TRBD2,.,TRBV30,TGTGCCTGGAGCCACACTAGCGGCTATTACAATGAGCAGTTCTTC,CAWSHTSGYYNEQFF
TRBJ1-5,.,.,TRBV4-1,TGCGCCAGCAGCCAAGAAGGGGACAAGGGCAATCAGCCCCAGCATTTT,CASSQEGDKGNQPQHF